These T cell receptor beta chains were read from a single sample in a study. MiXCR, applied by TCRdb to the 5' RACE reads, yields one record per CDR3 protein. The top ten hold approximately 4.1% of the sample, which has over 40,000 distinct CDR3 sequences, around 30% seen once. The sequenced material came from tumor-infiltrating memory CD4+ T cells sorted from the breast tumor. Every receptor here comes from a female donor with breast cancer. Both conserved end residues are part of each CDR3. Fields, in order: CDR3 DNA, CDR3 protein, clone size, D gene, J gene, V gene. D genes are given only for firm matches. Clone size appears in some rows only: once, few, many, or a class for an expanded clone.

TGTGCCAGCAGCACACCCTCCTTGGGGAATGAGCAGTTCTTC,CASSTPSLGNEQFF,NA,NA,TRBJ2-1,TRBV7-3
TGTGCCAGCAGCGTAGACAGGGTGTATGACACCGGGGAGCTGTTTTTT,CASSVDRVYDTGELFF,NA,NA,TRBJ2-2,TRBV9
TGCAGCGTTGAAGACCCGCCGGGATCTTACTACAATGAGCAGTTCTTC,CSVEDPPGSYYNEQFF,few,NA,TRBJ2-1,TRBV29-1
TGCAGCGTCAACCCTGGAAACACCATATATTTT,CSVNPGNTIYF,many,NA,TRBJ1-3,TRBV29-1
TGTGCCAGCAGCCGGGAAGTAGGAGGCTACACCTTC,CASSREVGGYTF,many,NA,TRBJ1-2,TRBV12-3/TRBV12-4
TGTTCAATGGGGGGGGAGGGAGGTGAGCAGTTCTTC,CSMGGEGGEQFF,few,TRBD2,TRBJ2-1,TRBV20-1
TGTGCCAGCAGCCCGACTGGCGGGAGGTTGCATGAGCAGTTCTTC,CASSPTGGRLHEQFF,NA,TRBD2,TRBJ2-1,TRBV7-3
TGTGCCGGCAGCCAAGGACAACCGAGCACAGATACGCAGTATTTT,CAGSQGQPSTDTQYF,NA,NA,TRBJ2-3,TRBV4-2
TGCGCCAGCAGCTTGCGGGAGTCAGGGTACAATGAGCAGTTCTTC,CASSLRESGYNEQFF,once,NA,TRBJ2-1,TRBV5-1
TGTGCCGCCAGTGCTCCAGTATCTAGCACAGATACGCAGTATTTT,CAASAPVSSTDTQYF,NA,NA,TRBJ2-3,TRBV24-1
TGTGCCAGCACCGAGCGGGCCCTTAATCAGCCCCAGCATTTT,CASTERALNQPQHF,NA,NA,TRBJ1-5,TRBV28
TGTGCCAGCAGTTTTGGGACTAGCGGGGACACAGATACGCAGTATTTT,CASSFGTSGDTDTQYF,NA,TRBD2,TRBJ2-3,TRBV12-3/TRBV12-4
TGCGCCAGCAGGGACAACTACGAGCAGTACTTC,CASRDNYEQYF,NA,NA,TRBJ2-7,TRBV5-1
TGTGCCAGCAGCTTATCTGGCGGGACCGCCGGGGAGCTGTTTTTT,CASSLSGGTAGELFF,NA,NA,TRBJ2-2,TRBV7-8
TGTGCCAGCAGCCAAGGGGGCGACGGAGCTGATACGCAGTATTTT,CASSQGGDGADTQYF,few,NA,TRBJ2-3,TRBV3-1
TGTGCCAGCAGCCCACATGACAGCTCCTGGGGCTACACCTTC,CASSPHDSSWGYTF,many,NA,TRBJ1-2,TRBV6-5
TGTGCCAGCAGCTTAGGACGGAAGAACACTGAAGCTCTCTTT,CASSLGRKNTEALF,NA,NA,TRBJ1-1,TRBV5-6
TGCGCCAGCAGCGAAGCCCCTAGCGGGAGTCTCAACAATGAGCAGTTCTTC,CASSEAPSGSLNNEQFF,NA,TRBD2,TRBJ2-1,TRBV4-1